The rows below give T cell receptor beta chains drawn from one sample of a study of cytomegalovirus exposure and HLA in healthy donors. Clones were sequenced by immunoSEQ multiplex PCR, and TCRdb holds only the in-frame ones, with some missing. The sample gives under 150,000 clones, 79% of which show up once; roughly 2% is in the top ten. Sequenced material: PBMCs. These receptors originate from a young man in good health and CMV-seronegative. Each CDR3 is given with its conserved first and last residue. The D gene is left open where the match is weak. Clone size is shown for a subset of rows, as once, few, many or a class of expanded clone.

d_gene: TRBD2
len: 16
abundance: NA
v_gene: TRBV28
j_gene: TRBJ2-7
CDR3nt: TGTGCCAGCAGTTTAGAAGGAGCGGGAGGTCTGGGTGAGCAGTACTTC
CDR3aa: CASSLEGAGGLGEQYF

d_gene: NA
len: 14
abundance: few
v_gene: TRBV7-9
j_gene: TRBJ1-4
CDR3nt: TGTGCCAGCAGACATCCAGGATCTAATGAAAAACTGTTTTTT
CDR3aa: CASRHPGSNEKLFF

d_gene: TRBD1
len: 15
abundance: NA
v_gene: TRBV7-2
j_gene: TRBJ1-5
CDR3nt: TGTGCCAGCAGCTTATGGACAGGGGATAATCAGCCCCAGCATTTT
CDR3aa: CASSLWTGDNQPQHF

d_gene: NA
len: 18
abundance: NA
v_gene: TRBV11-3
j_gene: TRBJ1-5
CDR3nt: TGTGCCAGCATCCCCTTGGCCACAGGACCCTGCAGCAATCAGCCCCAGCATTTT
CDR3aa: CASIPLATGPCSNQPQHF

d_gene: NA
len: 16
abundance: NA
v_gene: TRBV9
j_gene: TRBJ2-2
CDR3nt: TGTGCCAGCAGCTCCCGAGGCACCTCGAACACCGGGGAGCTGTTTTTT
CDR3aa: CASSSRGTSNTGELFF

d_gene: TRBD1
len: 13
abundance: NA
v_gene: TRBV29-1
j_gene: TRBJ2-7
CDR3nt: TGCAGCGCCTCCACAGGGGTTAACTACGAGCAGTACTTC
CDR3aa: CSASTGVNYEQYF

d_gene: NA
len: 15
abundance: NA
v_gene: TRBV7-2
j_gene: TRBJ2-1
CDR3nt: TGTGCCAGCAGCTTGGGTAGCGGCACCTACAATGAGCAGTTCTTC
CDR3aa: CASSLGSGTYNEQFF

d_gene: TRBD1
len: 18
abundance: NA
v_gene: TRBV19
j_gene: TRBJ2-3
CDR3nt: TGTGCCAGTAGTATAGTTTTGACGGACAGGGTCGCCACAGATACGCAGTATTTT
CDR3aa: CASSIVLTDRVATDTQYF

d_gene: NA
len: 14
abundance: NA
v_gene: TRBV7-2
j_gene: TRBJ1-6
CDR3nt: TGTGCCAGCAGCTTAGGCAGGGTGGGTTCACCCCACCACTTT
CDR3aa: CASSLGRVGSPHHF

d_gene: TRBD2
len: 18
abundance: NA
v_gene: TRBV4-3
j_gene: TRBJ2-2
CDR3nt: TGCGCCAGCAGCCAACAACTAGCGGGAGGGGGGGACACCGGGGAGCTGTTTTTT
CDR3aa: CASSQQLAGGGDTGELFF

d_gene: TRBD1
len: 16
abundance: NA
v_gene: TRBV25-1
j_gene: TRBJ2-7
CDR3nt: TGTGCCAGCAGTGAACCCGGGACAGGGGCATTATACGAGCAGTACTTC
CDR3aa: CASSEPGTGALYEQYF

d_gene: NA
len: 16
abundance: few
v_gene: TRBV4-3
j_gene: TRBJ2-7
CDR3nt: TGCGCCAGCAGCCAAGATCTTACCCGCATACCCTACGAGCAGTACTTC
CDR3aa: CASSQDLTRIPYEQYF

d_gene: TRBD1
len: 15
abundance: NA
v_gene: TRBV19
j_gene: TRBJ1-5
CDR3nt: TGTGCCAGTAGTGTCGGACAGGGCCTATACCAGCCCCAGCATTTT
CDR3aa: CASSVGQGLYQPQHF

d_gene: NA
len: 12
abundance: few
v_gene: TRBV2
j_gene: TRBJ2-3
CDR3nt: TGTGCCAGCAGGCTCGAGCGGGTGCAGCAGTATTTT
CDR3aa: CASRLERVQQYF

d_gene: TRBD1
len: 15
abundance: NA
v_gene: TRBV7-2
j_gene: TRBJ1-5
CDR3nt: TGTGCCAGCAGCTCTTGGGACAGCGCCATGCAGCCCCAGCATTTT
CDR3aa: CASSSWDSAMQPQHF

d_gene: NA
len: 12
abundance: NA
v_gene: TRBV29-1
j_gene: TRBJ2-1
CDR3nt: TGCAGCTGGTCAGGTAATTACAATGAGCAGTTCTTC
CDR3aa: CSWSGNYNEQFF

d_gene: NA
len: 15
abundance: NA
v_gene: TRBV7-2
j_gene: TRBJ1-1
CDR3nt: TGTGCCAGCAGCCCCCGGGAGGTTCTGAACACTGAAGCTTTCTTT
CDR3aa: CASSPREVLNTEAFF

d_gene: TRBD2
len: 14
abundance: NA
v_gene: TRBV2
j_gene: TRBJ2-7
CDR3nt: TGTGCCAGGAGAAAGACTAGCACTTCCTACGAGCAGTACTTC
CDR3aa: CARRKTSTSYEQYF

d_gene: TRBD1
len: 15
abundance: NA
v_gene: TRBV9
j_gene: TRBJ1-6
CDR3nt: TGTGCCAGCAGCACCTCGGGACAGGGTGCTTCACCCCTCCACTTT
CDR3aa: CASSTSGQGASPLHF

d_gene: NA
len: 15
abundance: once
v_gene: TRBV14
j_gene: TRBJ2-1
CDR3nt: TGTGCCAGCAGCCAGTCGCAGGACAGAAACAATGAGCAGTTCTTC
CDR3aa: CASSQSQDRNNEQFF

d_gene: TRBD1
len: 16
abundance: few
v_gene: TRBV4-3
j_gene: TRBJ2-7
CDR3nt: TGCGCCAGCAGCCAAGCCCGGACAGGGGTGATCTACGAGCAGTACTTC
CDR3aa: CASSQARTGVIYEQYF

d_gene: NA
len: 19
abundance: NA
v_gene: TRBV11-2
j_gene: TRBJ2-7
CDR3nt: TGTGCCAGCAGCTTAGATTGGGGAATTAGCGAGGAACCTAGTTACGAGCAGTACTTC
CDR3aa: CASSLDWGISEEPSYEQYF

d_gene: TRBD1
len: 16
abundance: NA
v_gene: TRBV19
j_gene: TRBJ1-3
CDR3nt: TGTGCCAGCACCCGGGACAGGTCTTCAAGTGGAAACACCATATATTTT
CDR3aa: CASTRDRSSSGNTIYF

d_gene: NA
len: 15
abundance: NA
v_gene: TRBV4-2
j_gene: TRBJ1-1
CDR3nt: TGTGCCAGCAGCCAAGTTCGGGCAGGGGAGACTGAAGCTTTCTTT
CDR3aa: CASSQVRAGETEAFF

d_gene: TRBD1
len: 13
abundance: NA
v_gene: TRBV28
j_gene: TRBJ2-3
CDR3nt: TGTGCCAGCAGCTCCTATGGACAGGGAGTTCCGTATTTT
CDR3aa: CASSSYGQGVPYF

d_gene: TRBD1
len: 15
abundance: NA
v_gene: TRBV5-4
j_gene: TRBJ1-2
CDR3nt: TGTGCCAGCAGGACCAACAGGGGGCAGGAAAATGGCTACACCTTC
CDR3aa: CASRTNRGQENGYTF

d_gene: TRBD1
len: 17
abundance: few
v_gene: TRBV11-1
j_gene: TRBJ1-1
CDR3nt: TGTGCCAGCAGCTTAGTGTGGACAGGTAACAGGAACACTGAAGCTTTCTTT
CDR3aa: CASSLVWTGNRNTEAFF

d_gene: NA
len: 15
abundance: NA
v_gene: TRBV28
j_gene: TRBJ1-1
CDR3nt: TGTGCCAGCAGTCCATCAGGACAGAACCGGAGAAAAGCTTTCTTT
CDR3aa: CASSPSGQNRRKAFF

d_gene: TRBD1
len: 14
abundance: NA
v_gene: TRBV5-1
j_gene: TRBJ1-5
CDR3nt: TGCGCCAGCAGCTCCGGGACAGGGATGCAGCCCCAGCATTTT
CDR3aa: CASSSGTGMQPQHF

d_gene: TRBD1
len: 14
abundance: NA
v_gene: TRBV19
j_gene: TRBJ1-2
CDR3nt: TGTGCCAGTAGTATCACCGGGACAGGCAGTGGCTACACCTTC
CDR3aa: CASSITGTGSGYTF

d_gene: NA
len: 16
abundance: NA
v_gene: TRBV6-6
j_gene: TRBJ1-4
CDR3nt: TGTGCCAGCAGTTACTCTGGGGCTGCAACTAATGAAAAACTGTTTTTT
CDR3aa: CASSYSGAATNEKLFF

d_gene: TRBD1
len: 20
abundance: NA
v_gene: TRBV5-1
j_gene: TRBJ2-2
CDR3nt: TGCGCCAGCAGCTTGATCGGTCTTGGGACAGGGGGCGAATTAACCGGGGAGCTGTTTTTT
CDR3aa: CASSLIGLGTGGELTGELFF

d_gene: NA
len: 13
abundance: few
v_gene: TRBV7-2
j_gene: TRBJ1-2
CDR3nt: TGTGCCAGCAGCTTGAATCGCGCCTATGGCTACACCTTC
CDR3aa: CASSLNRAYGYTF

d_gene: TRBD1
len: 14
abundance: NA
v_gene: TRBV29-1
j_gene: TRBJ2-4
CDR3nt: TGCAGCGTTGAAGATCGGGACAGCCCAAACATTCAGTACTTC
CDR3aa: CSVEDRDSPNIQYF

d_gene: TRBD2
len: 17
abundance: NA
v_gene: TRBV9
j_gene: TRBJ2-3
CDR3nt: TGTGCCAGCAGCGGAAGCGGGAGGGCCGATTTGAGAGATACGCAGTATTTT
CDR3aa: CASSGSGRADLRDTQYF

d_gene: TRBD2
len: 15
abundance: NA
v_gene: TRBV19
j_gene: TRBJ2-7
CDR3nt: TGTGCCAGTAGCCCGGTGGAGCGGGAGTTTGAAGAGCAGTACTTC
CDR3aa: CASSPVEREFEEQYF

d_gene: NA
len: 13
abundance: few
v_gene: TRBV5-1
j_gene: TRBJ2-5
CDR3nt: TGCGCCAGCAGGAGGAGCAGCCAAGAGACCCAGTACTTC
CDR3aa: CASRRSSQETQYF

d_gene: TRBD2
len: 16
abundance: NA
v_gene: TRBV29-1
j_gene: TRBJ2-1
CDR3nt: TGCAGCGTCCCGGGACTAGCGACGAGCTCCTACAATGAGCAGTTCTTC
CDR3aa: CSVPGLATSSYNEQFF

d_gene: TRBD1
len: 14
abundance: NA
v_gene: TRBV19
j_gene: TRBJ1-5
CDR3nt: TGTGCCAGTAGTATCGGGACAGGGGATCAGCCCCAGCATTTT
CDR3aa: CASSIGTGDQPQHF

d_gene: NA
len: 16
abundance: once
v_gene: TRBV14
j_gene: TRBJ2-5
CDR3nt: TGTGCCAGCAGCCTAAGAGACTGGCCGCACCAAGAGACCCAGTACTTC
CDR3aa: CASSLRDWPHQETQYF

d_gene: TRBD2
len: 15
abundance: NA
v_gene: TRBV2
j_gene: TRBJ2-1
CDR3nt: TGTGCCAGCAGTGAAACTAGCGGGAGGGCCAAAAAGCAGTTCTTC
CDR3aa: CASSETSGRAKKQFF

d_gene: TRBD1
len: 15
abundance: NA
v_gene: TRBV7-2
j_gene: TRBJ2-5
CDR3nt: TGTGCCAGCAGTCCAAGGACAGGGGGCCAACAGACCCAGTACTTC
CDR3aa: CASSPRTGGQQTQYF

d_gene: TRBD1
len: 16
abundance: NA
v_gene: TRBV27
j_gene: TRBJ1-2
CDR3nt: TGTGCCAGCAGTGAACCCCGGGACAGGGACTGGGATGGCTACACCTTC
CDR3aa: CASSEPRDRDWDGYTF

d_gene: NA
len: 14
abundance: NA
v_gene: TRBV6-1
j_gene: TRBJ1-4
CDR3nt: TGTGCCAGCAGTAGGGCACAGGGTGATGAAAAACTGTTTTTT
CDR3aa: CASSRAQGDEKLFF

d_gene: NA
len: 15
abundance: NA
v_gene: TRBV27
j_gene: TRBJ2-2
CDR3nt: TGTGCCAGCACCCATGAAACAGGGACCACCGGGGAGCTGTTTTTT
CDR3aa: CASTHETGTTGELFF

d_gene: TRBD1
len: 18
abundance: NA
v_gene: TRBV7-3
j_gene: TRBJ1-5
CDR3nt: TGTGCCAGCAGCTTAACGGGGACAGGGGAAGAGGACAATCAGCCCCAGCATTTT
CDR3aa: CASSLTGTGEEDNQPQHF

d_gene: NA
len: 14
abundance: NA
v_gene: TRBV27
j_gene: TRBJ2-7
CDR3nt: TGTGCCAGCAGCTATACTTGGGGGGCCTACGAGCAGTACTTC
CDR3aa: CASSYTWGAYEQYF

d_gene: TRBD1
len: 15
abundance: NA
v_gene: TRBV29-1
j_gene: TRBJ2-5
CDR3nt: TGCAGCACAGACCGGGACAGGGGGATTCAAGAGACCCAGTACTTC
CDR3aa: CSTDRDRGIQETQYF

d_gene: NA
len: 18
abundance: NA
v_gene: TRBV5-8
j_gene: TRBJ2-5
CDR3nt: TGTGCCAGCAGCCCCGCCGGGACTGCCTTTGGCCCCCAAGAGACCCAGTACTTC
CDR3aa: CASSPAGTAFGPQETQYF

d_gene: NA
len: 13
abundance: NA
v_gene: TRBV6-5
j_gene: TRBJ1-5
CDR3nt: TGTGCCAGCAGAACAGGGAGTAGCCAGCCCCAGCATTTT
CDR3aa: CASRTGSSQPQHF

d_gene: NA
len: 15
abundance: NA
v_gene: TRBV6-6
j_gene: TRBJ2-3
CDR3nt: TGTGCCAGCAGTTACGGGCAAAACAGTCGTTCTACGCAGTATTTT
CDR3aa: CASSYGQNSRSTQYF

d_gene: TRBD1
len: 16
abundance: NA
v_gene: TRBV5-1
j_gene: TRBJ2-5
CDR3nt: TGCGCCAGCAGCTCCGGGACAGCTAGGTCCTGGGAGACCCAGTACTTC
CDR3aa: CASSSGTARSWETQYF

d_gene: NA
len: 13
abundance: NA
v_gene: TRBV2
j_gene: TRBJ1-5
CDR3nt: TGTGCCAGCGGGCCTCGCCCCAATCAGCCCCAGCATTTT
CDR3aa: CASGPRPNQPQHF

d_gene: TRBD1
len: 14
abundance: few
v_gene: TRBV6-5
j_gene: TRBJ1-6
CDR3nt: TGTGCCAGCAGTTACGGGACAGGAGGGCCACCCCTCCACTTT
CDR3aa: CASSYGTGGPPLHF